The T cell receptor beta chain under discussion was sequenced for a study of blood T cell repertoires in COVID-19. Looking at the study overall: Sites in the United States, Italy and Spain provided acute and convalescent COVID-19 samples. Sources were T cells, B-cell-depleted T cells, or PBMCs; the material itself was cDNA or gDNA.

Per the study methods: Amplification of reference gene primers provided the estimated nucleated cell counts. TCRdb's copy holds only in-frame clones and misses some; the assay was immunoSEQ multiplex PCR. That table is the source of V, J and clone size, and D and trimming were worked out from the DNA. This sample yields around 150,000 clones, of which 87% are seen a single time; around 4.6% belongs to the top ten. The specimen was peripheral blood. The TCR sequence derives from a human donor in a cohort sampled during active COVID-19.

The CDR3 DNA reads as TGTGCCAGCAGTGTGGCGGCGTCCTACAATGAGCAGTTCTTC. Translating it yields CASSVAASYNEQFF. The rearrangement links TRBV25-1 to TRBJ2-1, with no clear D. The CDR3 runs 14 residues. Trimming removed 4 bases from V and 1 base from J, with 8 bases in between. The germline CDR1 and CDR2 sequences are MGHDK and SYGVNS. The complete variable domain, with remaining parts taken from reference TRBV25-1 and TRBJ2-1, reads EADIYQTPRYLVIGTGKKITLECSQTMGHDKMYWYQQDPGMELHLIHYSYGVNSTEKGDLSSESTVSRIRTEHFPLTLESARPSHTSQYLCASSVAASYNEQFFGPGTRLTVL.